The clone carrying this T cell receptor (beta chain) came up once. Its antigen is unknown. The data originate from a study of CD8 T cells in Susac syndrome. General study points: As the study acknowledged, the number of individuals who were part of its TCR sequencing and HLA analysis was relatively small.

Germline values: CDR1 MDHEN, CDR2 SYDVKM. This CDR3 is 15 amino acids long. V was clipped by 5 bases and J by 5 bases, with 19 bases between them. CD8+ and CD4+ T cells from blood underwent TCR beta sequencing, which was carried out in a high-throughput format. FACS enriched CD8+ TEMRA cells, while bulk CD8+ and CD4+ were negatively isolated. After extraction with the RNeasy kit, about 0.45 to 1 ug of the RNA was reverse transcribed using random hexamers. Coverage of TCR beta CDR3 amplification by immunoSEQ multiplex PCR extended to 54 Vbeta and 13 Jbeta. TCRdb re-derived calls from the immunoSEQ multiplex PCR reads in MiXCR, one entry per CDR3 protein. The sample has under 300,000 distinct CDR3 sequences, 90% to 96% seen once.

Sequencing was performed on CD4+ T cells from PBMCs. The chain carries TRBV28 and TRBJ2-7; D possibly corresponds to TRBD1 (6 bases). This receptor was identified in a human donor with Susac syndrome. CDR3 DNA sequence: TGTGCCAGCAGTACCACCCAAACAGGGCTCCACGAGCAGTACTTC. Translation: CASSTTQTGLHEQYF. The whole variable domain, filled in from reference TRBV28 and TRBJ2-7, reads DVKVTQSSRYLVKRTGEKVFLECVQDMDHENMFWYRQDPGLGLRLIYFSYDVKMKEKGDIPEGYSVSREKKERFSLILESASTNQTSMYLCASSTTQTGLHEQYFGPGTRLTVT.